The clone carrying this T cell receptor beta chain occurred once. Trimming cost V 4 bases and J 3 bases, with 13 bases left between them. The CDR3 covers 14 residues. Germline V gives CDR1 SEHNR, CDR2 FQNEAQ (reference sequence). These data come from a study of cytotoxic CD8 clonotypes in ibrutinib-treated CLL. Turning to the study itself: The study recorded mean values of about 260,000 productive templates and 94,082 productive rearrangements per sample.

The repertoire was sequenced with immunoSEQ multiplex PCR; TCRdb's copy has only in-frame clones and lacks some. The sample carries approximately 130,000 clones, less than 90% recorded once. Sequenced here: PBMCs, sampled after 24 months of ibrutinib treatment. The TCR was taken from a human donor with chronic lymphocytic leukemia. This chain links TRBV7-9 with TRBJ2-7; weak D call: TRBD2 (7 bases). The CDR3 coding sequence is TGTGCCAGCAGCTCCTCGGGGGGCTTCTACGAGCAGTACTTC. Translated, it gives CASSSSGGFYEQYF. The full variable domain, completed using reference TRBV7-9 and TRBJ2-7, is DTGVSQNPRHKITKRGQNVTFRCDPISEHNRLYWYRQTLGQGPEFLTYFQNEAQLEKSRLLSDRFSAERPKGSFSTLEIQRTEQGDSAMYLCASSSSGGFYEQYFGPGTRLTVT.